Below, 19 T cell receptor beta chains from the same sample are listed, as sequenced in a study of T cell changes during pregnancy in multiple sclerosis. Some clones are missing from TCRdb's copy, which holds only in-frame ones; the method was immunoSEQ multiplex PCR. Of 38,000 or so clones listed, 80% to 95% were seen once; the top ten hold over 10%. The material sequenced was CD8+ T cells from peripheral blood mononuclear cells, taken in the first trimester of pregnancy. Receptor source: a female donor with multiple sclerosis, enrolled in a pregnancy study.

The chain links TRBV7-6 to TRBJ2-3; 12 bases match TRBD2. There are 16 residues in the CDR3. Germline trimming cut 5 bases from V and 0 bases from J; bases unmatched to any gene: 3. Germline V gene sequence: CDR1 SGHVS, CDR2 FNYEAQ. CDR3 nucleotide sequence: TGTGCCAGCAGCCCCCTAGCGGGGGGGAGCACAGATACGCAGTATTTT. It translates to CASSPLAGGSTDTQYF. The variable domain in full, with the rest retrieved from reference TRBV7-6 and TRBJ2-3, is GAGVSQSPRYKVTKRGQDVALRCDPISGHVSLYWYRQALGQGPEFLTYFNYEAQQDKSGLPNDRFSAERPEGSISTLTIQRTEQRDSAMYRCASSPLAGGSTDTQYFGPGTRLTVL.

The rearrangement links TRBV7-8 to TRBJ2-2; no firm D call. The CDR3 length is 15 residues. V lost 7 bases and J lost 1, with 13 bases in between. Germline V gene data show CDR1 as SGHVS and CDR2 as FQNEAQ. The CDR3 DNA reads as TGTGCCAGCACCTACCGGCCAGGGAACACCGGGGAGCTGTTTTTT. Translation: CASTYRPGNTGELFF.

This sequence joins TRBV27 and TRBJ1-6, with D maybe TRBD1 (6 bases). V was trimmed by 6 bases and J by 7 bases, leaving 13 bases between them. The CDR3 runs 14 residues. Germline V gene data show CDR1 as MNHEY and CDR2 as SMNVEV (reference sequence). CDR3 nucleotides: TGTGCCAGCAGACCAGGACAGCAAAATTCACCCCTCCACTTT. It specifies CASRPGQQNSPLHF.

The V and J genes are TRBV5-1 and TRBJ1-2; tentative D call: TRBD1 (5 bases). CDR1 and CDR2 from the germline V gene are SGHRS and YFSETQ. The CDR3 extends over 21 amino acids. V was cut by 6 bases and J by 2 bases, with 35 bases left in between. This CDR3 is CASNSGQQTAHRADINYGYTF. In DNA form, the CDR3 reads TGCGCCAGCAATTCAGGTCAGCAGACAGCTCATCGGGCCGACATAAACTATGGCTACACCTTC.

CDR3 sequence: CASSLDSGGLFEQYF. The CDR3 DNA reads as TGTGCCAGCAGCTTAGACTCAGGGGGACTCTTCGAGCAGTACTTC. This rearrangement joins TRBV7-8 to TRBJ2-7, with D maybe TRBD1 (7 bases). Germline lookup yields CDR1 SGHVS and CDR2 FQNEAQ. V was clipped by 1 base and J by 6 bases, with 16 bases between them. CDR3 length: 15 residues.

This CDR3 is CASSLSAGNTEAFF. The CDR3 DNA reads as TGTGCCAGCAGCTTAAGTGCAGGGAACACTGAAGCTTTCTTT. This chain uses TRBV7-8 with TRBJ1-1, with D unclear. V was shortened by 2 bases and J by 1 base, with 8 bases between the two germline ends. Per the germline V gene, CDR1 is SGHVS and CDR2 is FQNEAQ. CDR3 length equals 14 residues.

In its sample, this clone was seen once. The chain is built from TRBV7-3 and TRBJ2-2; no clear D gene. CDR3 length: 15 residues. Germline V gene data show CDR1 as SGHTA and CDR2 as FQGTGA. V lost 0 bases and J lost 4, with 9 bases in between. CDR3 loop: CASSLTEYGTGELFF. Written as DNA, the CDR3 is TGTGCCAGCAGCTTAACGGAGTACGGCACCGGGGAGCTGTTTTTT. The complete variable domain, with remaining parts taken from reference TRBV7-3 and TRBJ2-2, reads GAGVSQTPSNKVTEKGKYVELRCDPISGHTALYWYRQSLGQGPEFLIYFQGTGAADDSGLPNDRFFAVRPEGSVSTLKIQRTERGDSAVYLCASSLTEYGTGELFFGEGSRLTVL.

The chain is built from TRBV25-1 and TRBJ2-7; D is perhaps TRBD1 (5 bases). The CDR3 has 11 amino acids. V lost 6 bases and J lost 8, with 11 bases in between. Germline loops: CDR1 MGHDK, CDR2 SYGVNS. CDR3 loop: CASSPGQQQYF. DNA of the CDR3: TGTGCCAGCAGCCCCGGACAACAGCAGTACTTC.

The chain couples TRBV29-1 to TRBJ1-3; D may be TRBD1 (5 bases). The length of the CDR3 is 16 residues. Trimming shortened V by 0 bases and J by 0 bases, and 12 bases separated the two germline ends. The germline V gene has CDR1 SQVTM and CDR2 ANQGSEA. The CDR3 sequence is CSVEDPAGHSGNTIYF. In DNA form, the CDR3 reads TGCAGCGTTGAAGATCCGGCAGGGCACTCTGGAAACACCATATATTTT.

The V and J genes are TRBV5-1 and TRBJ2-3, with 8 bases matching TRBD1. With V trimmed by 8 bases and J by 4 bases, 9 bases remained unmatched. The CDR3 consists of 14 residues. Per germline, CDR1 SGHRS and CDR2 YFSETQ. The CDR3 DNA follows: TGCGCCAGTATAGGGACAGGAGCGGCAGATACGCAGTATTTT. This codes for CASIGTGAADTQYF.

This chain connects TRBV13 to TRBJ2-7; TRBD1 matches at 7 bases. The germline V gene has CDR1 PRHDT and CDR2 FYEKMQ (reference sequence). The length of the CDR3 is 15 residues. Germline trimming cut 0 bases from V and 3 bases from J; bases unmatched to any gene: 5. The CDR3 loop reads CASSLGAGGFYEQYF. CDR3 DNA sequence: TGTGCCAGCAGCTTAGGGGCAGGGGGTTTCTACGAGCAGTACTTC.

J is TRBJ2-7 and V is TRBV4-1, with 8 bases identical to TRBD2. V lost 3 bases and J lost 5; bases outside the gene matches: 9. The V gene's germline CDR1 is MGHRA and CDR2 YSYEKL. The CDR3 contains 15 residues. In DNA, the CDR3 is TGCGCCAGCAGCCACCCCGGGGGGGAGTTCGACGAGCAGTACTTC. Amino acid sequence: CASSHPGGEFDEQYF.

CDR3 coding DNA: TGTGCCAGCAGCTTAGGCAGGGCTTCACCCCTCCACTTT. As protein: CASSLGRASPLHF. The chain couples TRBV13 to TRBJ1-6; TRBD1 might be the D (5 bases). V shed 0 bases and J shed 9 bases, with 6 bases lying between them. Germline V gene lookup returns CDR1 PRHDT and CDR2 FYEKMQ (reference sequence). This CDR3 is 13 amino acids long.

The chain employs TRBV13 and TRBJ2-1; possible D gene TRBD2, 6 bases. Trimming stripped 10 bases from V and 3 bases from J, with 16 bases between. The CDR3 spans 14 residues. Germline values: CDR1 PRHDT, CDR2 FYEKMQ (reference sequence). CDR3 amino acids: CATRGGLGYNEQFF. CDR3 nucleotides: TGTGCCACACGAGGAGGGTTGGGCTACAATGAGCAGTTCTTC.

The chain couples TRBV27 to TRBJ2-3; 11 nucleotides agree with TRBD2. CDR1 is MNHEY, CDR2 SMNVEV, per germline (reference sequence). V lost 5 bases, J lost 4 bases, and 8 bases stayed unmatched. The CDR3 sequence is 16 residues long. CDR3 in amino acids: CASSPVAGGPPDTQYF. CDR3 DNA: TGTGCCAGCAGTCCTGTAGCGGGGGGGCCCCCAGATACGCAGTATTTT.

J is TRBJ1-2 and V is TRBV5-4; TRBD1 is a possible D gene (5 bases). Trimming removed 1 base from V and 3 bases from J, with 10 bases in between. The CDR3 length is 14 residues. Germline V gene data show CDR1 as SGHNT and CDR2 as YYREEE (reference sequence). CDR3 residues: CASSLSGGDYGYTF. In nucleotides, the CDR3 is TGTGCCAGCAGCTTGTCCGGGGGGGACTATGGCTACACCTTC.

J is TRBJ2-7 and V is TRBV14; TRBD2 aligns across 7 bases. The germline V gene encodes CDR1 SGHDN and CDR2 FVKESK. V was pared by 4 bases and J by 4 bases, with 10 bases of the junction left unmatched. CDR3 length: 15 amino acids. CDR3 DNA sequence: TGTGCCAGCAGCCCCTCGGGACTACCTTTTTACGAGCAGTACTTC. It codes for CASSPSGLPFYEQYF.

The chain has TRBV27 and TRBJ1-4, with D tentatively TRBD1 (6 bases). With 7 bases removed from V and 4 bases from J, the gap between germline ends came to 19 bases. This CDR3 spans 16 amino acids. The V gene's germline CDR1 is MNHEY and CDR2 SMNVEV (reference sequence). Here the CDR3 DNA reads TGTGCCAGCAATTTTGTAGGGGGGGCGGTTAATGAAAAACTGTTTTTT. Translation gives CASNFVGGAVNEKLFF.

V usage is TRBV18 and J usage is TRBJ2-7; D unclear. Germline V gene sequence: CDR1 KGHSH, CDR2 LQKENI. Deletions cut 3 bases from V and 2 bases from J, with 14 bases between. The CDR3 extends over 15 amino acids. The CDR3 nucleotides read TGTGCCAGCTCACCTCCGTTGGCGGCCCCCTACGAGCAGTACTTC. Translating it yields CASSPPLAAPYEQYF.